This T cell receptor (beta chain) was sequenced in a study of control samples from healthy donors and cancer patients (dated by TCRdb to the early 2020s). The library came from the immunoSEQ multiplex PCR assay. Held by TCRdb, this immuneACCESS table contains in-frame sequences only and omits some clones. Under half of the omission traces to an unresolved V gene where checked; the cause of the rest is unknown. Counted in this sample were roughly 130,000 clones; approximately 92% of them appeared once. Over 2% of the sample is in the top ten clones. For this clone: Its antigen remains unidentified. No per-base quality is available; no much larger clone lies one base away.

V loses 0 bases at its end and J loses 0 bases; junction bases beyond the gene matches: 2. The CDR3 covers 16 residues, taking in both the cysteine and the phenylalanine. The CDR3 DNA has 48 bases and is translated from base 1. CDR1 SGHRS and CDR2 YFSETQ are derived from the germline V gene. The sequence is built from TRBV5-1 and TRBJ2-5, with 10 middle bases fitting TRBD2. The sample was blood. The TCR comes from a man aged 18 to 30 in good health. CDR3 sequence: CASSLEAGGNQETQYF. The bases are TGCGCCAGCAGCTTGGAAGCGGGGGGGAACCAAGAGACCCAGTACTTC.